A single sample gave rise to the 30 T cell receptor beta chains below, sequenced in a study of T-cell reconstitution after alpha-beta-depleted transplantation in children. Using unique molecular identifiers, the investigators prepared the TCRbeta library. TCRdb reprocessed the PCR reads with MiXCR, giving one entry per CDR3 protein. Among fewer than 550,000 distinct CDR3 sequences listed, around 15% were seen once. The starting material was PBMCs, mostly from graft donor cells, obtained 360 days after TCRalphabeta/CD19-depleted stem cell transplant. These receptor sequences come from a boy less than two years old who had a stem cell transplant for Wiskott-Aldrich syndrome, so the T cells may come from the graft donor.

The rearrangement joins TRBV3-1 to TRBJ2-5; 10 bases are shared with TRBD2. Germline CDR1 and CDR2: LGHDT and YNNKEL (reference sequence). With V trimmed by 4 bases and J by 5 bases, 13 bases remained unmatched. The CDR3 is 17 residues long. CDR3 region: CASSPPPSGRARETQYF. The CDR3 nucleotides are TGTGCCAGCAGCCCGCCTCCGAGCGGGAGGGCCCGGGAGACCCAGTACTTC.

This clonotype was seen a few times. The rearrangement joins TRBV10-3 to TRBJ2-5; D may correspond to TRBD1 or TRBD2 (6 bases each). Germline V gene lookup returns CDR1 ENHRY and CDR2 SYGVKD. This CDR3 spans 17 amino acids. Trimming took off 4 bases at V and 2 bases at J, with 20 bases between the two ends. The CDR3, as DNA: TGTGCCATCAGTGCAGGCCACGGGGGCGGACCACAAGAGACCCAGTACTTC. Translated: CAISAGHGGGPQETQYF.

The genes are TRBV7-9 and TRBJ2-7, with D perhaps TRBD1 (6 bases). This CDR3 has 13 amino acids. Germline V lookup: CDR1 SEHNR, CDR2 FQNEAQ (reference sequence). V lost 5 bases, J lost 2 bases, and 10 bases lay in between. The CDR3: CASSKTGTYEQYF. The CDR3 coding sequence is TGTGCCAGCAGCAAAACAGGGACCTACGAGCAGTACTTC.

This clonotype was detected a few times. The chain carries TRBV28 and TRBJ1-5; 10 bases align to TRBD1. V lost 6 bases to trimming and J lost 1 base; unmatched junction nucleotides: 3. Germline lookup yields CDR1 MDHEN and CDR2 SYDVKM. This CDR3 region has 15 residues. CDR3 coding DNA: TGTGCCAGCAGCCGGACAGGGGGGAGCAATCAGCCCCAGCATTTT. It translates to CASSRTGGSNQPQHF.

This clonotype was observed a few times. The rearrangement links TRBV24-1 to TRBJ2-5, with D possibly matching TRBD1 (6 bases). The CDR3 is 17 residues long. The V end lost 3 bases, the J end lost 3 bases, and 19 bases lay between the germline ends. CDR1 and CDR2 (germline): KGHDR, SFDVKD. CDR3 sequence: CATSDPDLAGVKETQYF. CDR3 bases: TGTGCCACCAGTGATCCTGATTTGGCAGGGGTAAAAGAGACCCAGTACTTC.

This clonotype was seen many times. V and J are TRBV20-1 and TRBJ2-1; 8 nucleotides line up with TRBD2. Trimming at V came to 6 bases and at J to 3 bases, leaving 10 bases not matched to a gene. Germline CDR1 reads DFQATT; CDR2 reads SNEGSKA (reference sequence). The CDR3 has 15 amino acids. CDR3 residues: CSARTSGRFYNEQFF. CDR3 bases: TGCAGTGCAAGAACCAGCGGGAGATTCTACAATGAGCAGTTCTTC.

The CDR3 region is CASSPEVKLFF. The CDR3 region has the DNA TGTGCCAGCAGCCCGGAGGTAAAACTGTTTTTT. The genes are TRBV7-9 and TRBJ1-4; no definite D call. V was pared by 5 bases and J by 10 bases, with 8 bases between. In germline, CDR1 is SEHNR, CDR2 FQNEAQ (reference sequence). There are 11 residues in the CDR3. The full variable domain, rest sourced from reference TRBV7-9 and TRBJ1-4, is DTGVSQNPRHKITKRGQNVTFRCDPISEHNRLYWYRQTLGQGPEFLTYFQNEAQLEKSRLLSDRFSAERPKGSFSTLEIQRTEQGDSAMYLCASSPEVKLFFGSGTQLSVL.

The chain is built from TRBV28 and TRBJ1-2, with 7 nucleotides matching TRBD1. The CDR3 contains 15 residues. The junction had 7 bases not matched to a gene; V was cut back by 6 bases and J by 0 bases. Germline CDR1 is MDHEN and CDR2 is SYDVKM. In nucleotides, the CDR3 is TGTGCCAGCAGCCGAGGGGGCCTCCCTAACTATGGCTACACCTTC. Amino acid sequence: CASSRGGLPNYGYTF.

This clonotype has more than one count but fewer than ten. The rearrangement links TRBV7-8 to TRBJ1-5; D may be TRBD1 (6 bases). The CDR3 spans 14 residues. V shed 5 bases and J shed 5 bases, with 13 bases lying between them. Germline CDR1 reads SGHVS; CDR2 reads FQNEAQ. CDR3 DNA sequence: TGTGCCAGCAGCCCGACAGGTGCCTATCAGCCCCAGCATTTT. Translating gives CASSPTGAYQPQHF.

This clonotype was counted between two and nine times. The chain recombines TRBV29-1 with TRBJ2-7; D is ambiguous. Trimming removed 0 bases from V and 4 bases from J, with 10 bases in between. Per germline, CDR1 SQVTM and CDR2 ANQGSEA. This CDR3 comprises 13 residues. CDR3 sequence reads: CSVEDRLNYEQYF. As DNA, the CDR3 is TGCAGCGTTGAAGATCGCCTTAATTACGAGCAGTACTTC.

This clonotype was detected a few times. V usage is TRBV10-3 and J usage is TRBJ2-5; D tentatively fits TRBD1 or TRBD2 (5 bases each). CDR1 and CDR2 from the germline V gene are ENHRY and SYGVKD. The CDR3 runs 14 residues. V was clipped by 8 bases and J by 2 bases, with 15 bases between them. The CDR3 DNA sequence: TGTGCCATCGGAGTGGGGGACGGACAAGAGACCCAGTACTTC. It encodes CAIGVGDGQETQYF.

This clonotype was detected many times. J is TRBJ1-1 and V is TRBV12-3 or TRBV12-4; D remains ambiguous. The ends were cut back, 1 base at V and 3 bases at J, with 6 bases in the middle. The CDR3 spans 13 residues. CDR3 nucleotides: TGTGCCAGCAGTTTAGAGAGGGACACTGAAGCTTTCTTT. Its translation is CASSLERDTEAFF.

The genes are TRBV11-2 and TRBJ2-1, with TRBD1 identical over 10 bases. CDR3 length: 13 amino acids. Trimming at V came to 1 base and at J to 12 bases, leaving 3 bases not matched to a gene. CDR1 SGHAT and CDR2 FQNNGV come from the germline V gene. The CDR3 nucleotides read TGTGCCAGCAGCTTAGCCCGGACAGGGGGGCAGTTCTTC. Its protein is CASSLARTGGQFF.

The chain combines TRBV6-5 with TRBJ2-7, with a tentative D call TRBD1 (6 bases). This CDR3 spans 17 amino acids. The V gene lost 2 bases and the J gene lost 2 bases, with 19 bases spanning the gap. Germline CDR1 and CDR2: MNHEY and SVGAGI. CDR3: CASSYTGMSWRPYEQYF. CDR3 nucleotide sequence: TGTGCCAGCAGTTACACAGGGATGAGCTGGAGGCCCTACGAGCAGTACTTC.

This clonotype was observed a handful of times. The chain uses TRBV7-2 and TRBJ2-1, with a weak D call TRBD2 (7 bases). Trimming left V 2 bases short and J 10 bases short, with 15 bases between. The V gene's germline CDR1 is SGHTA and CDR2 FQGNSA. This CDR3 region has 14 residues. This CDR3 is CASSLFGGPGEQFF. CDR3 nucleotides: TGTGCCAGCAGCTTATTCGGGGGGCCTGGAGAGCAGTTCTTC.

This clonotype was counted between two and nine times. The rearrangement uses TRBV5-1 and TRBJ2-1; no clear D gene. V was cut by 5 bases and J by 3 bases, with 12 bases left in between. Germline V gene data show CDR1 as SGHRS and CDR2 as YFSETQ. The CDR3 sequence is 14 residues long. CDR3 coding DNA: TGCGCCAGCAGTAGAAAGGGTTTCTACAATGAGCAGTTCTTC. Translation gives CASSRKGFYNEQFF.

The gene calls are TRBV6-5 and TRBJ2-5; D not resolved. Trimming removed 3 bases from V and 2 bases from J, with 16 bases in between. CDR1 and CDR2 (germline): MNHEY, SVGAGI. This CDR3 region has 16 residues. In DNA form, the CDR3 reads TGTGCCAGCAGTTATCGGTTGTCATGGCGGCAAGAGACCCAGTACTTC. Translating gives CASSYRLSWRQETQYF.

The rearrangement links TRBV7-2 to TRBJ2-3, with D perhaps assigned TRBD1 or TRBD2 (6 bases each). Germline values: CDR1 SGHTA, CDR2 FQGNSA. This CDR3 spans 15 amino acids. V was trimmed by 6 bases and J by 4 bases, leaving 17 bases between them. CDR3 DNA: TGTGCCAGCAGGGAAGTCGGGGGCAGGGCAGATACGCAGTATTTT. Translation gives CASREVGGRADTQYF.

The chain recombines TRBV7-9 with TRBJ2-3; 8 nucleotides agree with TRBD2. The CDR3 totals 16 residues. V lost 5 bases to trimming and J lost 2 bases; unmatched junction nucleotides: 9. Germline loops: CDR1 SEHNR, CDR2 FQNEAQ (reference sequence). The CDR3 DNA reads TGTGCCAGCAGCCTACTCTTAGCGGGGAACACAGATACGCAGTATTTT. Translating it yields CASSLLLAGNTDTQYF.

The chain recombines TRBV5-1 with TRBJ2-1; D call uncertain. The V gene's germline CDR1 is SGHRS and CDR2 YFSETQ. The CDR3 runs 14 residues. V lost 4 bases to trimming and J lost 3 bases, with 11 bases between them. The CDR3 loop is CASSTGTVYNEQFF. In DNA, the CDR3 is TGCGCCAGCAGCACGGGTACAGTCTACAATGAGCAGTTCTTC.

This clonotype is deemed medium-sized (0.01 to 0.1%). The chain joins TRBV6-5 to TRBJ2-2; D might be TRBD1 (6 bases). The CDR3 totals 15 residues. Per germline, CDR1 MNHEY and CDR2 SVGAGI. V shed 8 bases and J shed 2 bases, with 15 bases lying between them. The CDR3 DNA follows: TGTGCCAGCCAAGATAGGACAGATAACACCGGGGAGCTGTTTTTT. This sequence encodes CASQDRTDNTGELFF.

This chain uses TRBV29-1 with TRBJ2-1; maybe TRBD1 (6 bases). Germline V CDR1 and CDR2: SQVTM, ANQGSEA. V lost 4 bases and J lost 4, with 14 bases in between. The CDR3 covers 14 residues. Written as DNA, the CDR3 is TGCAGCGTTGTAGGACAGTCCCGATACAATGAGCAGTTCTTC. Translating gives CSVVGQSRYNEQFF.

The chain links TRBV4-1 to TRBJ1-4; possible D gene TRBD1, 5 bases. Germline lookup yields CDR1 MGHRA and CDR2 YSYEKL. This CDR3 contains 14 residues. V was pared by 4 bases and J by 8 bases, with 14 bases between. CDR3 amino acids: CASSLMGVAEKLFF. The CDR3, as DNA: TGCGCCAGCAGCCTTATGGGGGTAGCGGAAAAACTGTTTTTT.

The chain carries TRBV6-5 and TRBJ2-2, with TRBD1 identical over 8 bases. J was trimmed by 4 bases and V by 2 bases; bases with no gene match: 3. Germline-derived CDR1 and CDR2 are MNHEY and SVGAGI. CDR3 length: 15 residues. This chain's CDR3 is CASSYNRGFTGELFF. The CDR3 nucleotides are TGTGCCAGCAGTTACAACAGGGGGTTCACCGGGGAGCTGTTTTTT.

Concerning this clonotype itself: The junction does not match germline at one end; this may be a read error. The V and J genes are TRBV5-8 and TRBJ2-1, with D perhaps matching TRBD1 (7 bases). Germline V gene data show CDR1 as SGHTS and CDR2 as YDEGEE. This CDR3 region has 13 residues. The CDR3 loop reads CASSLDPGGGWVF. DNA for the CDR3: TGTGCCAGCAGCTTGGACCCAGGGGGAGGATGGGTCTTC.

In this sample, this clonotype turned up a few times. The chain links TRBV7-6 to TRBJ2-3; no firm D call. The CDR3 length is 17 residues. Germline V lookup: CDR1 SGHVS, CDR2 FNYEAQ. V was pared by 4 bases and J by 1 base, with 18 bases between. This CDR3 is CASSSRPLIWGTDTQYF. Written as DNA, the CDR3 is TGTGCCAGCAGCTCTCGCCCCCTTATTTGGGGCACAGATACGCAGTATTTT.

The rearrangement joins TRBV10-3 to TRBJ2-1, with D perhaps being TRBD1 or TRBD2 (7 bases each). V was trimmed by 4 bases and J by 4 bases, leaving 17 bases between them. The CDR3 has 16 amino acids. Germline CDR1 is ENHRY and CDR2 is SYGVKD. CDR3 protein: CAISGTQGRGYNEQFF. CDR3 coding DNA: TGTGCCATCAGTGGCACACAGGGGAGGGGTTACAATGAGCAGTTCTTC.

There are a few counts of this clonotype. V gene TRBV6-1 combines with J gene TRBJ2-7, with D perhaps matching TRBD1 (6 bases). The CDR3 totals 15 residues. V lost 0 bases to trimming and J lost 0 bases, with 9 bases between them. Germline values: CDR1 MNHNS, CDR2 SASEGT. Written as DNA, the CDR3 is TGTGCCAGCAGTGAAGCGCAGGGGTCCTCCTACGAGCAGTACTTC. Translated, it gives CASSEAQGSSYEQYF.

This clonotype turned up a few times. V is TRBV11-2 and J is TRBJ2-7, with TRBD1 identical over 8 bases. Looked up from germline, CDR1 is SGHAT and CDR2 is FQNNGV. This CDR3 has 15 residues. J gave up 3 bases and V 4 bases, and 8 bases lay outside the gene matches. The chain's CDR3 is CASSSPGQVGYEQYF. The CDR3 DNA reads TGTGCCAGCAGCTCCCCGGGACAGGTTGGCTACGAGCAGTACTTC.

This clonotype was recorded a few times. The chain is built from TRBV24-1 and TRBJ2-1; D not certain. Germline V gene lookup returns CDR1 KGHDR and CDR2 SFDVKD. V was trimmed by 9 bases and J by 0 bases, leaving 11 bases between them. CDR3 length: 14 amino acids. The CDR3: CATSYSNSYNEQFF. As DNA, the CDR3 is TGTGCCACCTCCTACAGTAACTCCTACAATGAGCAGTTCTTC.